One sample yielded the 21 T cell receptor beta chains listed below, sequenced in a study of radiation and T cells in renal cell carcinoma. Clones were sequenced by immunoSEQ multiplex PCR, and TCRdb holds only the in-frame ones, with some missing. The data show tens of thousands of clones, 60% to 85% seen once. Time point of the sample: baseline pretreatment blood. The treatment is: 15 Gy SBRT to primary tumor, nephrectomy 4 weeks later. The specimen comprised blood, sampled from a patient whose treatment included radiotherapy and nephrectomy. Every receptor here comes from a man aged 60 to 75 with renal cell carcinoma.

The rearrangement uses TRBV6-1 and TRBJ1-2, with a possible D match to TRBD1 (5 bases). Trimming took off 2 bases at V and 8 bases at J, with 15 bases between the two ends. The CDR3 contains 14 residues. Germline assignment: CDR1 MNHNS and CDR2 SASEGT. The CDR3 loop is CASSEFQGRDGYTF. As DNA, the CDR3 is TGTGCCAGCAGTGAATTTCAGGGCAGGGACGGCTACACCTTC.

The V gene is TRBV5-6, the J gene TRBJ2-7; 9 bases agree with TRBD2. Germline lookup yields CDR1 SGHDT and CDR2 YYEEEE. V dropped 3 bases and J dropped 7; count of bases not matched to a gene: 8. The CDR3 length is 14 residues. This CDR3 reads CASSSLAGEGEQYV. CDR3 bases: TGTGCCAGCAGCTCATTAGCGGGAGAGGGTGAGCAGTACGTC.

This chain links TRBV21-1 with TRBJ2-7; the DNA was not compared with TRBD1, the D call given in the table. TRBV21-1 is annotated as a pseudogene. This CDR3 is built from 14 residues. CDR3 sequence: CASSNRDRDYEQYF. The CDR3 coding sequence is TGTGCCAGCAGCAACCGGGACAGAGACTACGAGCAGTACTTC.

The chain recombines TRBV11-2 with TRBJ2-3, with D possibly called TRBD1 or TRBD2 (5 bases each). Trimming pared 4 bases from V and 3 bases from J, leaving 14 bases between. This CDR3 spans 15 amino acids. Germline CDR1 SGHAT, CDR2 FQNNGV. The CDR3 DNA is TGTGCCAGCAGCTCCGGGACGAGCCGAACAGATACGCAGTATTTT. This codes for CASSSGTSRTDTQYF.

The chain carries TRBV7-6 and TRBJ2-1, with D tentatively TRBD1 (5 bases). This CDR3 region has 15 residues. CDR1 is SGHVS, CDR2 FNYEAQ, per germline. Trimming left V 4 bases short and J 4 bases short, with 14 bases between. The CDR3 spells CASSSKVREYNEQFF. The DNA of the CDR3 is TGTGCCAGCAGCTCAAAGGTCAGGGAATACAATGAGCAGTTCTTC.

The CDR3 nucleotides read TGTGCCAGCAGCGCCCGAACTAGAAGGATAGGGGAGAATGAGCAGTTCTTC. This sequence encodes CASSARTRRIGENEQFF. The genes are TRBV21-1 and TRBJ2-1. TRBV21-1 is a known pseudogene. CDR3 length: 17 residues.

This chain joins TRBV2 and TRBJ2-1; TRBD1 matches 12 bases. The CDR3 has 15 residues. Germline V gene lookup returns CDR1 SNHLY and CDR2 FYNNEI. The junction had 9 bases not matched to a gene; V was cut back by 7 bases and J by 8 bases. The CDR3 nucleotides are TGTGCCAGCACAGTTACCGGGACAGGGGGCGATGAGCAGTTCTTC. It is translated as CASTVTGTGGDEQFF. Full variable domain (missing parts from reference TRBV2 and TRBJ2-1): EPEVTQTPSHQVTQMGQEVILRCVPISNHLYFYWYRQILGQKVEFLVSFYNNEISEKSEIFDDQFSVERPDGSNFTLKIRSTKLEDSAMYFCASTVTGTGGDEQFFGPGTRLTVL.

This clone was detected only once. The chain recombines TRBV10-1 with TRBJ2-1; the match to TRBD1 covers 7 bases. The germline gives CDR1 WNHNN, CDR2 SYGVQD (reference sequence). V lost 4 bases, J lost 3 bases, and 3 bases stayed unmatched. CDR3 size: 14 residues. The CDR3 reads CASSARGLYNEQFF. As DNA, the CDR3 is TGCGCCAGCAGTGCGAGGGGGCTCTACAATGAGCAGTTCTTC.

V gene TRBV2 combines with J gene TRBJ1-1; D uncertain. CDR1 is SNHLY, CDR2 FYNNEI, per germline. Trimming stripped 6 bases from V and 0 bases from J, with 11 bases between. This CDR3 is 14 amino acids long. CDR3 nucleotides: TGTGCCAGCAGGGGAAACCAAATGAACACTGAAGCTTTCTTT. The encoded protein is CASRGNQMNTEAFF.

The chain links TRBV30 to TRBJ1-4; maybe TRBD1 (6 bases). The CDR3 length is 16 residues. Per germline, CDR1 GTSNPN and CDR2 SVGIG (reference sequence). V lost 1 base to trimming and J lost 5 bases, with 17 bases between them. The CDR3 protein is CAWSAGFSDRNEKLFF. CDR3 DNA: TGTGCCTGGAGTGCTGGATTCTCAGACAGGAATGAAAAACTGTTTTTT.

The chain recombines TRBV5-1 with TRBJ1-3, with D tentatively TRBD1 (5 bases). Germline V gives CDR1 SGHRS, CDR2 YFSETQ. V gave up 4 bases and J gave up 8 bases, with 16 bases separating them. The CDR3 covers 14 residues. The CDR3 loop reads CASSPSGGGDTIYF. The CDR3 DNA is TGCGCCAGCAGCCCGTCGGGTGGGGGAGACACCATATATTTT.

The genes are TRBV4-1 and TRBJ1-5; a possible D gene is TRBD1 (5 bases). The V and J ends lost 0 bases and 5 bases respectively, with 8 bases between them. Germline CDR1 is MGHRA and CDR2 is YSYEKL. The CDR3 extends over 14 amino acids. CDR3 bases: TGCGCCAGCAGCCAAGATCGGGGGGATCAGCCCCAGCATTTT. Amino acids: CASSQDRGDQPQHF.

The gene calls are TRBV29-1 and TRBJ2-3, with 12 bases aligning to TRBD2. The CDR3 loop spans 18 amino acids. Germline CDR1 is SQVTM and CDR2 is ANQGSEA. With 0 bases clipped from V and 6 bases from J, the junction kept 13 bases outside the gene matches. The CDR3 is CSVEDQTGLAGTLDTQYF. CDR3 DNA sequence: TGCAGCGTTGAAGACCAAACTGGACTAGCGGGAACCCTTGATACGCAGTATTTT.

CDR3 residues: CASSLVGADTQYF. The CDR3 coding sequence is TGTGCCAGCAGCTTAGTTGGCGCGGATACGCAGTATTTT. V and J are TRBV11-2 and TRBJ2-3, with D hard to call. In germline, CDR1 is SGHAT, CDR2 FQNNGV. V was clipped by 1 base and J by 6 bases, with 8 bases between them. CDR3 length equals 13 residues.

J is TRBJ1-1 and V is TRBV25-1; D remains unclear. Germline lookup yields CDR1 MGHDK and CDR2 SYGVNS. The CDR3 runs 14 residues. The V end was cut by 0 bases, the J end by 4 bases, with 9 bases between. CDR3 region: CASSEYSRGTEAFF. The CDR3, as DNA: TGTGCCAGCAGTGAATATTCCCGGGGCACTGAAGCTTTCTTT.

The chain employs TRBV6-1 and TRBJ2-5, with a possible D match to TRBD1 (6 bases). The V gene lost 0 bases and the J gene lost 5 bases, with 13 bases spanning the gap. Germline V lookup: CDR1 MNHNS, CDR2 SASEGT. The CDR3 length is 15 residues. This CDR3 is CASSEAVQGPETQYF. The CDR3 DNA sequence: TGTGCCAGCAGTGAAGCTGTTCAGGGGCCGGAGACCCAGTACTTC.

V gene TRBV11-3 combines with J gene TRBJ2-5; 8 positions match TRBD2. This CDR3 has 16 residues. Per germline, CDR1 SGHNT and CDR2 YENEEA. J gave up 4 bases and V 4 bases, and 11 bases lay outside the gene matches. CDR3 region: CASSSSAGVTSETQYF. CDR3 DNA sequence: TGTGCCAGCAGCTCCTCAGCGGGGGTCACTTCAGAGACCCAGTACTTC.

The CDR3 is CASSSKVPIYEQYF. CDR3 sequence (DNA): TGCGCCAGCAGTTCTAAGGTCCCGATCTACGAGCAGTACTTC. The V gene is TRBV10-1, the J gene TRBJ2-7; no clear D gene. V was trimmed by 5 bases and J by 3 bases, leaving 14 bases between them. The CDR3 is 14 residues long. Per the germline V gene, CDR1 is WNHNN and CDR2 is SYGVQD (reference sequence).

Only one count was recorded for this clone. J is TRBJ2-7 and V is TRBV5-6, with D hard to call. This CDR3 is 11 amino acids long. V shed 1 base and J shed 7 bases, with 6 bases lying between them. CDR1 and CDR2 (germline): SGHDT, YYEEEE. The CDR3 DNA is TGTGCCAGCAGCTTGCGTGAAGAGCAGTACTTC. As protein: CASSLREEQYF.

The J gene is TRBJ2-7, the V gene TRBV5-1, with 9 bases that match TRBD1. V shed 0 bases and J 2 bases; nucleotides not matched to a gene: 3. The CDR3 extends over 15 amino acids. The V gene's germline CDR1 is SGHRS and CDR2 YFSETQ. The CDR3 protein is CASSLEQGAAYEQYF. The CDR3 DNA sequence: TGCGCCAGCAGCTTGGAACAGGGGGCTGCCTACGAGCAGTACTTC.

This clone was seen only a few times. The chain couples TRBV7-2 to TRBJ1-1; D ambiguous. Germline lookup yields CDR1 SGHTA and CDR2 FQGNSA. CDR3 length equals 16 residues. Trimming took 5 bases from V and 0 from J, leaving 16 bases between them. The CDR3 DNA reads TGTGCCAGCAGCCGCTTCCCTAGGACTGTGAACACTGAAGCTTTCTTT. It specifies CASSRFPRTVNTEAFF.